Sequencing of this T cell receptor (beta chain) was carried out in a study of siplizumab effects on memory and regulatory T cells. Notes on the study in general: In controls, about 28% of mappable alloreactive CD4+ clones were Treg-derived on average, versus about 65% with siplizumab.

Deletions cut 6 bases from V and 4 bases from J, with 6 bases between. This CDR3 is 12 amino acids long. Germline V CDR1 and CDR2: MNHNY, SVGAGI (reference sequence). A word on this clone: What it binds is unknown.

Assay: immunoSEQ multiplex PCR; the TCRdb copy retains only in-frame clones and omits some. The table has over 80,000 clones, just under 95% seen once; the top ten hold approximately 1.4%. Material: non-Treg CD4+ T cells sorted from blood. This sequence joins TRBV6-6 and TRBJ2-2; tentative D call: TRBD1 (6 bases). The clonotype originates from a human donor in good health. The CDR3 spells CASRGATGELFF. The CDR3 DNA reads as TGTGCCAGCAGGGGGGCCACCGGGGAGCTGTTTTTT.